These T cell receptor beta chains were read from a single sample in a study of T-cell reconstitution after alpha-beta-depleted transplantation in children. TCRdb redid the calling of the PCR reads with MiXCR, one entry per CDR3 protein. The sample has about 610,000 distinct CDR3 sequences, 25% to 30% seen once. The sample was PBMCs, taken before TCRalphabeta/CD19-depleted stem cell transplant. The origin of the receptors is a boy in the first two years of life with Wiskott-Aldrich syndrome, due to receive a stem cell transplant. Each CDR3 is given with its conserved first and last residue. A D gene is named only where the DNA matches it firmly. Size is omitted from some rows. Given values are once, few, many or a class for expanded clones.

v_gene: TRBV10-3
d_gene: TRBD2
j_gene: TRBJ2-3
abundance: few
CDR3aa: CAISPLGSGGFTDTQYF
CDR3nt: TGTGCCATCAGTCCTCTGGGTAGCGGGGGATTCACAGATACGCAGTATTTT

v_gene: TRBV5-1
d_gene: TRBD1
j_gene: TRBJ1-2
abundance: .
CDR3aa: CASSPGTADGYTF
CDR3nt: TGCGCCAGCAGCCCTGGGACAGCAGATGGCTACACCTTC

v_gene: TRBV7-9
d_gene: .
j_gene: TRBJ2-6
abundance: .
CDR3aa: CASSDNSGANVLTF
CDR3nt: TGTGCCAGCAGCGACAACTCTGGGGCCAACGTCCTGACTTTC

v_gene: TRBV28
d_gene: .
j_gene: TRBJ2-3
abundance: .
CDR3aa: CASSFLTLSTRKDTQYF
CDR3nt: TGTGCCAGCAGTTTCCTCACCCTCTCTACTAGGAAGGATACGCAGTATTTT

v_gene: TRBV3-1
d_gene: .
j_gene: TRBJ2-1
abundance: .
CDR3aa: CASSEDSTYNEQFF
CDR3nt: TGTGCCAGCAGCGAAGACTCCACCTACAATGAGCAGTTCTTC

v_gene: TRBV4-2
d_gene: .
j_gene: TRBJ2-1
abundance: .
CDR3aa: CASSQSDWTEYNEQFF
CDR3nt: TGTGCCAGCAGCCAATCGGACTGGACGGAATACAATGAGCAGTTCTTC

v_gene: TRBV5-5
d_gene: .
j_gene: TRBJ1-5
abundance: .
CDR3aa: CASSSQDLQPQHF
CDR3nt: TGTGCCAGCAGCTCCCAGGATCTCCAGCCCCAGCATTTT

v_gene: TRBV29-1
d_gene: TRBD1
j_gene: TRBJ2-7
abundance: .
CDR3aa: CSATGDSSYEQYF
CDR3nt: TGCAGCGCTACCGGGGACAGCTCCTACGAGCAGTACTTC

v_gene: TRBV27
d_gene: .
j_gene: TRBJ2-1
abundance: .
CDR3aa: CASSWYREGSGRNEQFF
CDR3nt: TGTGCCAGCAGTTGGTACAGGGAAGGGAGCGGGCGCAATGAGCAGTTCTTC

v_gene: TRBV10-3
d_gene: .
j_gene: TRBJ2-5
abundance: .
CDR3aa: CAISESSREAQETQYF
CDR3nt: TGTGCCATCAGTGAGTCGAGCAGGGAGGCACAAGAGACCCAGTACTTC

v_gene: TRBV7-9
d_gene: .
j_gene: TRBJ1-5
abundance: .
CDR3aa: CASSSEGGRRTNQPQHF
CDR3nt: TGTGCCAGCAGCTCGGAGGGGGGGAGGAGGACGAATCAGCCCCAGCATTTT

v_gene: TRBV12-3/TRBV12-4
d_gene: TRBD2
j_gene: TRBJ2-7
abundance: .
CDR3aa: CASSLFSGEGYEQYF
CDR3nt: TGTGCCAGCAGTTTATTTAGCGGGGAGGGCTACGAGCAGTACTTC

v_gene: TRBV28
d_gene: .
j_gene: TRBJ2-5
abundance: few
CDR3aa: CASGPDQETQYF
CDR3nt: TGTGCCAGCGGCCCCGACCAGGAGACCCAGTACTTC

v_gene: TRBV29-1
d_gene: TRBD2
j_gene: TRBJ2-3
abundance: .
CDR3aa: CSVGGGSGTDTQYF
CDR3nt: TGCAGCGTTGGGGGGGGGTCGGGCACAGATACGCAGTATTTT

v_gene: TRBV20-1
d_gene: TRBD2
j_gene: TRBJ2-7
abundance: .
CDR3aa: CSAQRGLAQYEQYF
CDR3nt: TGCAGTGCCCAGAGGGGACTAGCCCAATACGAGCAGTACTTC

v_gene: TRBV12-3/TRBV12-4
d_gene: TRBD1
j_gene: TRBJ1-1
abundance: few
CDR3aa: CASSPSDRANTEAFF
CDR3nt: TGTGCCAGCAGTCCCTCTGACAGGGCGAACACTGAAGCTTTCTTT

v_gene: TRBV3-1
d_gene: .
j_gene: TRBJ2-2
abundance: few
CDR3aa: CASSTILDPGELFF
CDR3nt: TGTGCCAGCAGCACAATTTTGGATCCCGGGGAGCTGTTTTTT

v_gene: TRBV5-1
d_gene: .
j_gene: TRBJ1-5
abundance: .
CDR3aa: CASRGDPYSNQPQHF
CDR3nt: TGCGCCAGCAGGGGTGACCCCTATAGCAATCAGCCCCAGCATTTT

v_gene: TRBV29-1
d_gene: .
j_gene: TRBJ2-5
abundance: .
CDR3aa: CSVEQGGLRETQYF
CDR3nt: TGCAGCGTTGAACAGGGAGGTCTGCGGGAGACCCAGTACTTC

v_gene: TRBV5-1
d_gene: .
j_gene: TRBJ2-2
abundance: few
CDR3aa: CASRKTPYPLTGELFF
CDR3nt: TGCGCCAGCAGAAAGACCCCATACCCCCTTACCGGGGAGCTGTTTTTT

v_gene: TRBV15
d_gene: .
j_gene: TRBJ2-1
abundance: .
CDR3aa: CATSSALSGGYNEQFF
CDR3nt: TGTGCCACCAGCAGTGCCCTTTCTGGGGGTTACAATGAGCAGTTCTTC

v_gene: TRBV4-1
d_gene: .
j_gene: TRBJ2-3
abundance: once
CDR3aa: CASRRRTDYTDTQYF
CDR3nt: TGCGCCAGCAGGCGCCGGACTGACTACACAGATACGCAGTATTTT

v_gene: TRBV5-1
d_gene: .
j_gene: TRBJ2-1
abundance: few
CDR3aa: CASSLARGYEQFF
CDR3nt: TGCGCCAGCAGCTTGGCCCGTGGATACGAGCAGTTCTTC

v_gene: TRBV24-1
d_gene: .
j_gene: TRBJ2-5
abundance: few
CDR3aa: CATSDSREETQYF
CDR3nt: TGTGCCACCAGTGATTCCAGGGAAGAGACCCAGTACTTC

v_gene: TRBV5-1
d_gene: TRBD2
j_gene: TRBJ2-5
abundance: few
CDR3aa: CASSNGLAGGGKETQYF
CDR3nt: TGCGCCAGCAGCAACGGACTAGCGGGAGGTGGTAAAGAGACCCAGTACTTC

v_gene: TRBV6-1
d_gene: .
j_gene: TRBJ1-5
abundance: .
CDR3aa: CASSERGSQPQHF
CDR3nt: TGTGCCAGCAGTGAACGGGGGTCACAGCCCCAGCATTTT

v_gene: TRBV11-2
d_gene: .
j_gene: TRBJ2-2
abundance: few
CDR3aa: CASSLFGRRTNTGELFF
CDR3nt: TGTGCCAGCAGCTTATTCGGCAGGCGAACGAACACCGGGGAGCTGTTTTTT